Below, 27 T cell receptor beta chains from the same sample are listed, as sequenced in a study of shared clonotypes between healthy human individuals. The assay was immunoSEQ multiplex PCR, and TCRdb's table has in-frame clones only and misses some. Among more than 400,000 clones listed, roughly 80% were seen once. Sequencing used PBMCs. All receptors come from a woman between 35 and 50 years old in good health. Some clones in this sample may be carry-over from other donors' samples.

About this clone: Given a far larger clone just one base away, this is likely a sequencing read error. The V and J genes are TRBV6-6 and TRBJ1-1; D ambiguous. Germline V gene lookup returns CDR1 MNHNY and CDR2 SVGAGI (reference sequence). The CDR3 spans 13 residues. Deletions cut 7 bases from V and 2 bases from J, with 11 bases between. The CDR3 spells CASNHAGNTEAFF. Here the CDR3 DNA reads TGTGCCAGCAACCATGCAGGAAACACTGAAGCTTTCTTT.

In regard to this clone: Germline and junction disagree at one end, which may indicate a read error. Other DNA sequences in the sample encode the same CDR3. V and J are TRBV5-6 and TRBJ2-2; 7 nucleotides align to TRBD1. Germline lookup yields CDR1 SGHDT and CDR2 YYEEEE. The CDR3 is 15 residues long. The CDR3 DNA reads TGTGCTAGCAGCTCCCCCGACAGGGCGGACGGGGAGCTGTTTTTT. As protein: CASSSPDRADGELFF.

CDR3 nucleotides: TGTGCCAGCAGTCCCATTGGGCGGACAGGGACTGGGGCCAACGTCCTGACTTTC. This sequence encodes CASSPIGRTGTGANVLTF. The chain combines TRBV7-2 with TRBJ2-6; TRBD1 aligns across 8 bases. The V gene's germline CDR1 is SGHTA and CDR2 FQGNSA. Germline trimming cut 6 bases from V and 2 bases from J; bases unmatched to any gene: 12. The CDR3 has 18 amino acids.

This clone was recorded once. A single base is all that separates this from a far larger clone, so a read error is likely. The chain combines TRBV30 with TRBJ2-5; D not resolved. The J call is uncertain, as TRBJ2-7 better fits the DNA end. CDR3 size: 13 residues. The germline V gene encodes CDR1 GTSNPN and CDR2 SVGIG (reference sequence). The CDR3 DNA reads TGTGCCTGGAGTGTGTCCTTAGAAAGCGAGCAGTACTTC. This gives the protein CAWSVSLESEQYF.

J is TRBJ2-2 and V is TRBV30, with 7 bases matching TRBD1. Per germline, CDR1 GTSNPN and CDR2 SVGIG (reference sequence). Unmatched junction bases numbered 4, after V lost 3 bases and J lost 6 bases. This CDR3 region has 13 residues. CDR3 amino acids: CAWSWQGAGELFF. The CDR3 nucleotides read TGTGCCTGGAGCTGGCAGGGGGCCGGGGAGCTGTTTTTT.

As regards this clone: This likely came from a read error, as a far larger clone is one base away. Other nucleotide sequences in the sample specify the same CDR3. The chain employs TRBV7-3 and TRBJ2-7; D may be TRBD1 (6 bases). Germline assignment: CDR1 SGHTA and CDR2 FQGTGA. CDR3 size: 14 residues. Trimming removed 5 bases at V and 9 bases at J, with 20 bases between. CDR3 protein: CASSPTGTSTAQYF. CDR3 DNA sequence: TGTGCCAGCAGCCCTACCGGGACAAGTACTGCGCAGTACTTC.

The CDR3 region is CASSLEYGVGELFF. CDR3 coding DNA: TGCGCCAGCAGCTTGGAGTACGGGGTAGGGGAGCTGTTTTTT. The V call is TRBV5-1, the J call TRBJ2-2, with TRBD2 as a possible D gene (5 bases). The germline CDR1 and CDR2 sequences are SGHRS and YFSETQ. This CDR3 region has 14 residues. Deletions cut 0 bases from V and 8 bases from J, with 11 bases between.

V gene TRBV27 combines with J gene TRBJ2-5, with D hard to call. CDR1 is MNHEY, CDR2 SMNVEV, per germline (reference sequence). The CDR3 is 15 amino acids. Deletions cut 5 bases from V and 0 bases from J, with 13 bases between. CDR3 region: CASSTRTLYQETQYF. The CDR3, as DNA: TGTGCCAGCAGTACCAGGACCCTGTACCAAGAGACCCAGTACTTC.

This CDR3 is CASSLETGVNYGYTF. CDR3 bases: TGTGCCAGCAGCTTAGAAACAGGGGTAAACTATGGCTACACCTTC. This rearrangement joins TRBV7-2 to TRBJ1-2; 7 nucleotides match TRBD1. Germline V gene data show CDR1 as SGHTA and CDR2 as FQGNSA. Trimming at V came to 1 base and at J to 2 bases, leaving 4 bases not matched to a gene. The CDR3 spans 15 residues.

The CDR3, as DNA: TGTGCCAGCAGCTCAAACAGGGTTGAGACCCAGTACTTC. Translation gives CASSSNRVETQYF. The gene calls are TRBV11-2 and TRBJ2-5, with D maybe TRBD1 (6 bases). With 4 bases removed from V and 5 bases from J, the gap between germline ends came to 11 bases. The germline V gene has CDR1 SGHAT and CDR2 FQNNGV. This CDR3 has 13 amino acids.

The CDR3 nucleotides read TGTGCCAGCAGCGAGGGTTTTCGGTCCTACGAGCAGTACTTC. This gives the protein CASSEGFRSYEQYF. The V gene is TRBV11-1, the J gene TRBJ2-7; possible D gene TRBD2, 5 bases. CDR1 and CDR2 (germline): SGHAT, FQDESV (reference sequence). The CDR3 is 14 amino acids. The V gene lost 5 bases and the J gene lost 1 base, with 12 bases spanning the gap.

The chain carries TRBV7-9 and TRBJ2-1; no firm D call. This CDR3 region has 12 residues. Trimming took 3 bases from V and 7 from J, leaving 7 bases between them. Germline CDR1 and CDR2: SEHNR and FQNEAQ (reference sequence). DNA for the CDR3: TGTGCCAGCAGCTTCGGTCCGAATGAGCAGTTCTTC. Translated, it gives CASSFGPNEQFF.

The CDR3: CAWSDPRLRAHSYEQYF. The CDR3 bases are TGTGCCTGGAGTGACCCCCGCCTACGGGCGCACTCCTACGAGCAGTACTTC. The V and J genes are TRBV30 and TRBJ2-5; the D is unclear. The J call is in doubt because the DNA end fits TRBJ2-7 better. The CDR3 totals 17 residues. Germline CDR1 GTSNPN, CDR2 SVGIG (reference sequence).

The genes are TRBV7-2 and TRBJ1-4, with D perhaps matching TRBD1 (5 bases). The germline V gene encodes CDR1 SGHTA and CDR2 FQGNSA. V shed 6 bases and J shed 4 bases, with 12 bases lying between them. The CDR3 totals 14 residues. The CDR3 DNA is TGTGCCAGCAGAGAAGGGGAGTTTAATGAAAAACTGTTTTTT. Translating it yields CASREGEFNEKLFF.

V is TRBV4-3 and J is TRBJ2-3, with TRBD2 matching 9 bases. V lost 4 bases, J lost 0 bases, and 8 bases stayed unmatched. The length of the CDR3 is 17 residues. Germline CDR1 and CDR2: LGHNA and YSLEER. The DNA for the CDR3 is TGCGCCAGCAGCCCGAAGGGACTAGCTGCTAGCACAGATACGCAGTATTTT. It yields the protein CASSPKGLAASTDTQYF.

V usage is TRBV7-2 and J usage is TRBJ1-2, with D perhaps matching TRBD1 (5 bases). The CDR3 spans 15 residues. The V end was cut by 0 bases, the J end by 8 bases, with 16 bases between. From germline, CDR1 is SGHTA and CDR2 FQGNSA. The CDR3 DNA is TGTGCCAGCAGCTTAGCCGGGGGTAATCAGGGCGGCTACACCTTC. Translated, it gives CASSLAGGNQGGYTF.

The CDR3 bases are TGTGCCAGTAGGAAGCTAGCGGGAGATTTAGGGACCCAGTACTTC. It encodes CASRKLAGDLGTQYF. This chain uses TRBV19 with TRBJ2-5; 10 positions match TRBD2. With V trimmed by 6 bases and J by 7 bases, 11 bases remained unmatched. The CDR3 totals 15 residues. In germline, CDR1 is LNHDA, CDR2 SQIVND (reference sequence).

Regarding this clone: It is likely a read error, because the conserved phenylalanine at the end of the CDR3 is missing. The DNA is omitted, as the CDR3 cannot be located on it reliably, and the CDR3 follows TCRdb's listing. This chain uses TRBV5-1 with TRBJ1-2; the table calls TRBD1, which could not be checked here. The CDR3 region is 14 residues in length, termini included. The germline V gene encodes CDR1 SGHRS and CDR2 YFSETQ. The CDR3 spells CSSSLGQEADGYTC.

The rearrangement uses TRBV18 and TRBJ2-3; maybe TRBD2 (6 bases). This CDR3 contains 15 residues. CDR1 and CDR2 (germline): KGHSH, LQKENI. Deletions cut 3 bases from V and 0 bases from J, with 10 bases between. CDR3 DNA sequence: TGTGCCAGCTCACCTACCGGGACTAGCACAGATACGCAGTATTTT. It is translated as CASSPTGTSTDTQYF.

V gene TRBV4-2 combines with J gene TRBJ2-7; possible D gene TRBD1, 5 bases. The germline V gene has CDR1 LGHNA and CDR2 YNFKEQ. Trimming shortened V by 1 base and J by 0 bases, and 7 bases separated the two germline ends. The CDR3 sequence is 14 residues long. The CDR3, as DNA: TGTGCCAGCAGCCAAGGACAGTACTCCTACGAGCAGTACTTC. Amino acids: CASSQGQYSYEQYF.

This chain links TRBV29-1 with TRBJ1-2, with 7 bases lining up with TRBD1. CDR3 length equals 12 residues. With V trimmed by 3 bases and J by 8 bases, 6 bases remained unmatched. Looked up from germline, CDR1 is SQVTM and CDR2 is ANQGSEA. The chain's CDR3 is CSVENRGGGYTF. The CDR3 nucleotides read TGCAGCGTTGAGAACAGGGGTGGAGGCTACACCTTC.

This chain joins TRBV11-3 and TRBJ2-1; 8 nucleotides line up with TRBD2. The CDR3 consists of 16 residues. V shed 2 bases and J 2 bases; nucleotides not matched to a gene: 5. CDR1 SGHNT and CDR2 YENEEA come from the germline V gene. Here the CDR3 DNA reads TGTGCCAGCAGCTTACGGTCGGGAGGGCCCTACAATGAGCAGTTCTTC. Translation gives CASSLRSGGPYNEQFF. Supplemented by reference TRBV11-3 and TRBJ2-1, the full variable domain reads EAGVVQSPRYKIIEKKQPVAFWCNPISGHNTLYWYLQNLGQGPELLIRYENEEAVDDSQLPKDRFSAERLKGVDSTLKIQPAELGDSAVYLCASSLRSGGPYNEQFFGPGTRLTVL.

The rearrangement uses TRBV18 and TRBJ1-2, with D unclear. V lost 6 bases, J lost 8 bases, and 16 bases lay in between. The CDR3 spans 13 residues. Per germline, CDR1 KGHSH and CDR2 LQKENI. The CDR3: CASSEDRIGGYTF. CDR3 DNA sequence: TGTGCCAGCTCTGAGGACCGGATCGGGGGCTACACCTTC.

The rearrangement joins TRBV4-3 to TRBJ2-2, with D perhaps TRBD1 or TRBD2 (6 bases each). The CDR3 spans 15 residues. CDR1 is LGHNA and CDR2 is YSLEER in the germline V gene. The V end lost 4 bases, the J end lost 6 bases, and 15 bases lay between the germline ends. CDR3 loop: CASSPKGGLSGELFF. The CDR3 DNA reads as TGCGCCAGCAGCCCTAAGGGGGGCCTCTCCGGGGAGCTGTTTTTT.

The DNA for the CDR3 is TGTGCCAGCAGCTTCCCCTCCTACGAGCAGTACTTC. Amino acids: CASSFPSYEQYF. The rearrangement uses TRBV7-9 and TRBJ2-7; the D is unclear. The CDR3 is made up of 12 amino acids. Germline V CDR1 and CDR2: SEHNR, FQNEAQ (reference sequence). The ends were cut back, 3 bases at V and 0 bases at J, with 3 bases in the middle.

The J gene is TRBJ2-7, the V gene TRBV7-8; TRBD1 is a possible D gene (5 bases). The CDR3 sequence is 13 residues long. Germline lookup yields CDR1 SGHVS and CDR2 FQNEAQ. Trimming removed 1 base at V and 5 bases at J, with 9 bases between. The chain's CDR3 is CASSLVTGNEQYF. CDR3 DNA sequence: TGTGCCAGCAGCTTAGTCACAGGTAACGAGCAGTACTTC.

This chain uses TRBV5-5 with TRBJ2-7, with 9 nucleotides matching TRBD2. Germline lookup yields CDR1 SGHKS and CDR2 YYEKEE (reference sequence). The CDR3 extends over 16 amino acids. The junction had 5 bases not matched to a gene; V was cut back by 0 bases and J by 1 base. The CDR3 DNA is TGTGCCAGCAGCTTGGGGGCTAGCGGGATTTCCTACGAGCAGTACTTC. Protein product: CASSLGASGISYEQYF.